Given below is one TCR beta chain in context. The antigen is undetermined. Clones were sequenced by immunoSEQ multiplex PCR, and TCRdb holds only the in-frame ones, with some missing. Counted here are about 50,000 clones, 88% occurring once; the ten biggest clones make up roughly 14%. The data were obtained in a study of T cell responses to AZD1222 COVID-19 vaccine. The CDR3 extends over 16 amino acids. Trimming cost V 5 bases and J 6 bases, with 21 bases left between them. CDR1 is LNHDA and CDR2 is SQIVND in the germline V gene (reference sequence). General study findings and limits: Seropositive AZD1222 recipients at baseline numbered only five or six.

The V call is TRBV19, the J call TRBJ2-3, with a tentative D call TRBD2 (6 bases). The TCR comes from an adult in good health. The sequenced sample was peripheral blood, obtained on day 0 of AZD1222 vaccination. CDR3 DNA: TGTGCCAGTAGTCCGAGACTGGCGGGGTGGGTGGATACGCAGTATTTT. Protein sequence: CASSPRLAGWVDTQYF.